The 17 T cell receptor beta chains listed next were all sequenced from one sample in a study of cytomegalovirus exposure and HLA in healthy donors. Vbeta (60) and Jbeta (13) primers were used in the PCR. Repertoires were generated with immunoSEQ multiplex PCR, while TCRdb's copy carries only in-frame clones and drops some. The sample holds fewer than 250,000 clones, almost 80% seen once. The source material was PBMCs. The source of these receptors is a young woman in good health and CMV-seronegative.

This chain's CDR3 is CASINRTALNEKLFF. Here the CDR3 DNA reads TGTGCCAGCATTAATCGTACAGCCCTTAATGAAAAACTGTTTTTT. The chain combines TRBV6-9 with TRBJ1-4; D is undetermined. CDR1 is MNHGY, CDR2 SVAAGI, per germline. This CDR3 has 15 amino acids. Trimming stripped 7 bases from V and 4 bases from J, with 16 bases between.

The rearrangement uses TRBV6-6 and TRBJ2-1, with 9 positions matching TRBD2. V lost 6 bases and J lost 6; bases outside the gene matches: 3. CDR3 length equals 13 residues. Germline CDR1 MNHNY, CDR2 SVGAGI (reference sequence). This CDR3 reads CASSRLAVNEQFF. CDR3 DNA: TGTGCCAGCAGCCGACTAGCGGTCAATGAGCAGTTCTTC.

The genes are TRBV6-6 and TRBJ2-2; TRBD2 agrees at 7 bases. Germline V gives CDR1 MNHNY, CDR2 SVGAGI (reference sequence). The CDR3 loop spans 14 amino acids. V lost 5 bases, J lost 4 bases, and 4 bases stayed unmatched. CDR3: CASSPGGSTGELFF. The DNA of the CDR3 is TGTGCCAGCAGTCCGGGAGGATCCACCGGGGAGCTGTTTTTT.

This clone was counted between two and nine times. V gene TRBV6-5 combines with J gene TRBJ2-7; D call uncertain. V lost 0 bases and J lost 0, with 6 bases in between. The length of the CDR3 is 14 residues. Germline V lookup: CDR1 MNHEY, CDR2 SVGAGI. In DNA, the CDR3 is TGTGCCAGCAGTTACTCGCAGGCCTCCTACGAGCAGTACTTC. It specifies CASSYSQASYEQYF.

The CDR3 sequence: CASSQMYYTDTQYF. In nucleotides, the CDR3 is TGTGCCAGCAGTCAGATGTACTACACAGATACGCAGTATTTT. The rearrangement joins TRBV6-1 to TRBJ2-3; no definite D call. V lost 5 bases and J lost 2, with 11 bases in between. The CDR3 runs 14 residues. Germline CDR1 reads MNHNS; CDR2 reads SASEGT.

In its sample, this clone was seen a few times. The J gene is TRBJ1-3, the V gene TRBV11-2; D is uncertain. Germline CDR1 and CDR2: SGHAT and FQNNGV. This CDR3 contains 16 residues. Trimming cost V 5 bases and J 8 bases, with 22 bases left between them. The DNA for the CDR3 is TGTGCCAGCAGCCTGCACGGCCGCGAGGTTTTGGACACCATATATTTT. Protein: CASSLHGREVLDTIYF. The entire variable domain, with the rest obtained from reference TRBV11-2 and TRBJ1-3, is as follows: EAGVAQSPRYKIIEKRQSVAFWCNPISGHATLYWYQQILGQGPKLLIQFQNNGVVDDSQLPKDRFSAERLKGVDSTLKIQPAKLEDSAVYLCASSLHGREVLDTIYFGEGSWLTVV.

This clone appeared a single time. V and J are TRBV30 and TRBJ1-4; 7 nucleotides line up with TRBD1. The CDR3 is 13 amino acids. Unmatched junction bases numbered 5, after V lost 4 bases and J lost 6 bases. Germline values: CDR1 GTSNPN, CDR2 SVGIG (reference sequence). CDR3 amino acids: CAWMRDRDEKLFF. Here the CDR3 DNA reads TGTGCCTGGATGCGGGACAGAGATGAAAAACTGTTTTTT. Filled out from reference TRBV30 and TRBJ1-4, the complete variable domain reads SQTIHQWPATLVQPVGSPLSLECTVEGTSNPNLYWYRQAAGRGLQLLFYSVGIGQISSEVPQNLSASRPQDRQFILSSKKLLLSDSGFYLCAWMRDRDEKLFFGSGTQLSVL.

The rearrangement uses TRBV29-1 and TRBJ1-2; 7 bases align to TRBD1. This CDR3 region has 12 residues. V lost 4 bases and J lost 3; bases outside the gene matches: 2. Looked up from germline, CDR1 is SQVTM and CDR2 is ANQGSEA. CDR3 nucleotides: TGCAGCGTTGGGGACAGCCACTATGGCTACACCTTC. Translation: CSVGDSHYGYTF.

The chain is built from TRBV28 and TRBJ2-5; TRBD1 matches at 9 bases. The CDR3 spans 14 residues. Trimming at V came to 2 bases and at J to 5 bases, leaving 3 bases not matched to a gene. The germline gives CDR1 MDHEN, CDR2 SYDVKM. The CDR3 loop is CASSLPDRGETQYF. CDR3 sequence (DNA): TGTGCCAGCAGTTTACCGGACAGGGGTGAGACCCAGTACTTC. Full variable domain (remainder filled in from reference TRBV28 and TRBJ2-5): DVKVTQSSRYLVKRTGEKVFLECVQDMDHENMFWYRQDPGLGLRLIYFSYDVKMKEKGDIPEGYSVSREKKERFSLILESASTNQTSMYLCASSLPDRGETQYFGPGTRLLVL.

The chain uses TRBV28 and TRBJ2-1; maybe TRBD1 (7 bases). The CDR3 length is 19 residues. The germline V gene encodes CDR1 MDHEN and CDR2 SYDVKM. Trimming left V 3 bases short and J 4 bases short, with 25 bases between. CDR3 residues: CASSLASQAGGLSYNEQFF. CDR3 DNA: TGTGCCAGCAGTTTGGCGTCCCAAGCAGGGGGACTCTCGTACAATGAGCAGTTCTTC.

The chain has TRBV9 and TRBJ2-1; TRBD2 agrees at 10 bases. The CDR3 has 16 amino acids. J gave up 6 bases and V 0 bases, and 6 bases lay outside the gene matches. Germline V gene data show CDR1 as SGDLS and CDR2 as YYNGEE. As DNA, the CDR3 is TGTGCCAGCAGCGTAGCTGGTCTAGCGGGAGTCAATGAGCAGTTCTTC. This codes for CASSVAGLAGVNEQFF.

This clone was counted a few times. The chain uses TRBV18 and TRBJ2-7, with TRBD1 identical over 10 bases. V lost 4 bases, J lost 3 bases, and 9 bases stayed unmatched. Germline assignment: CDR1 KGHSH and CDR2 LQKENI. The CDR3 is 16 amino acids. The CDR3 DNA is TGTGCCAGCTCACTGACAGGGGGCGATCGCCTCTACGAGCAGTACTTC. Amino acid sequence: CASSLTGGDRLYEQYF.

This clone was counted between two and nine times. The genes are TRBV19 and TRBJ1-5; perhaps TRBD1 as D (5 bases). V was shortened by 4 bases and J by 2 bases, with 12 bases between the two germline ends. Germline V lookup: CDR1 LNHDA, CDR2 SQIVND (reference sequence). The CDR3 runs to 15 residues. The CDR3 region is CASSTGRDGNQPQHF. CDR3 nucleotide sequence: TGTGCCAGTAGTACCGGCAGGGATGGCAATCAGCCCCAGCATTTT.

V and J are TRBV5-8 and TRBJ2-3, with 12 positions matching TRBD2. The germline gives CDR1 SGHTS, CDR2 YDEGEE. The CDR3 runs to 14 residues. V lost 4 bases, J lost 5 bases, and 2 bases stayed unmatched. The DNA for the CDR3 is TGTGCCAGCAGCCCGACTAGCGGGAGAGATACGCAGTATTTT. This codes for CASSPTSGRDTQYF.

V is TRBV7-3 and J is TRBJ2-1; perhaps TRBD2 as D (5 bases). Germline CDR1 SGHTA, CDR2 FQGTGA. The CDR3 has 13 amino acids. With 4 bases removed from V and 8 bases from J, the gap between germline ends came to 12 bases. The CDR3 DNA reads TGTGCCAGCAGCTCTTGGCCCGGGGATGAGCAGTTCTTC. It translates to CASSSWPGDEQFF.

This clone was seen just once. The rearrangement joins TRBV27 to TRBJ2-1; TRBD1 aligns across 10 bases. The junction had 10 bases not matched to a gene; V was cut back by 8 bases and J by 6 bases. Germline CDR1 is MNHEY and CDR2 is SMNVEV (reference sequence). CDR3 length: 15 residues. The CDR3 region is CASYTGTGVRNEQFF. CDR3 coding DNA: TGTGCCAGCTACACGGGGACAGGGGTACGCAATGAGCAGTTCTTC.

The chain couples TRBV2 to TRBJ1-2; D perhaps matches TRBD1 (5 bases). This CDR3 region has 15 residues. V was trimmed by 5 bases and J by 0 bases, leaving 13 bases between them. The V gene's germline CDR1 is SNHLY and CDR2 FYNNEI. The CDR3 is CASSSTPTANYGYTF. The CDR3 nucleotides read TGTGCCAGCAGTTCAACACCGACAGCTAACTATGGCTACACCTTC. Drawing the rest from reference TRBV2 and TRBJ1-2, the complete variable domain is EPEVTQTPSHQVTQMGQEVILRCVPISNHLYFYWYRQILGQKVEFLVSFYNNEISEKSEIFDDQFSVERPDGSNFTLKIRSTKLEDSAMYFCASSSTPTANYGYTFGSGTRLTVV.